This TCR beta chain was identified during a study of cytomegalovirus exposure and HLA in healthy donors. For the study at large: Most donors, just over 80% of a few hundred genotyped, fell in the Caucasian-associated ancestry cluster. Whole-study findings and limits: The listing of 150 or so TCR beta chains classed them as cytomegalovirus-associated. Per published reports, the classifier diagnosed cytomegalovirus status with high specificity and sensitivity.

PCR involved 60 Vbeta and 13 Jbeta primers. Sequencing was performed with immunoSEQ multiplex PCR; in TCRdb, only in-frame clones are kept and a portion is missing. The table records roughly 100,000 clones, 76% of them present only once. There are 15 residues in the CDR3. Germline CDR1 and CDR2: MNHEY and SMNVEV (reference sequence). With V trimmed by 4 bases and J by 8 bases, 7 bases remained unmatched. Regarding this clone: Its antigen is not known.

Sequences were obtained from PBMCs. The clonotype comes from a woman in her late teens or twenties in good health and CMV-seropositive. This chain uses TRBV27 with TRBJ1-3, with 11 bases that match TRBD1. CDR3 protein: CASSSRTGGKDTIYF. The CDR3 nucleotides are TGTGCCAGCAGTTCGAGGACAGGGGGCAAGGACACCATATATTTT.